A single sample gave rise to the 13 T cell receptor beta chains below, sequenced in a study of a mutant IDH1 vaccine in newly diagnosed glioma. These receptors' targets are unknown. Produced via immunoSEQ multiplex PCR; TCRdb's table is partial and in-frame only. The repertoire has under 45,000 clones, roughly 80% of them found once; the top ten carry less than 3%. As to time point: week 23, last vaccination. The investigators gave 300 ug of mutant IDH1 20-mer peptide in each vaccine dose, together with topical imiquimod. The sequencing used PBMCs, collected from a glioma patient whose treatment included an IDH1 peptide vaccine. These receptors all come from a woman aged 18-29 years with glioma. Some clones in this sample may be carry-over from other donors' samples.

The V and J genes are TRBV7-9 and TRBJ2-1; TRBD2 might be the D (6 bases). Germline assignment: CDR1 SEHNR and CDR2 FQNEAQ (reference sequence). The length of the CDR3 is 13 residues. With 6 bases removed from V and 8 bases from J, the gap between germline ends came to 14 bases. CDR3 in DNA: TGTGCCAGCAGGCGAGGAGGGGACCATGAGCAGTTCTTC. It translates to CASRRGGDHEQFF.

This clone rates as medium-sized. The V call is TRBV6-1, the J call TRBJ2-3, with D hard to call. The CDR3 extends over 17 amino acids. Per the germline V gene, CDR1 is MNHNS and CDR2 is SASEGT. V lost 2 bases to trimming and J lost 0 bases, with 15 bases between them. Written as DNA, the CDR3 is TGTGCCAGCAGTGAACTACCCGGCTCTGGGAGCACAGATACGCAGTATTTT. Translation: CASSELPGSGSTDTQYF.

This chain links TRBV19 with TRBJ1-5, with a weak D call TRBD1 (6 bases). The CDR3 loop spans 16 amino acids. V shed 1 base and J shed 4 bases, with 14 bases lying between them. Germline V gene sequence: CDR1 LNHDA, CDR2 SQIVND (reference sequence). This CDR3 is CASSIVGGRGNQPQHF. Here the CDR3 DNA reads TGTGCCAGTAGTATAGTAGGGGGGCGCGGGAATCAGCCCCAGCATTTT. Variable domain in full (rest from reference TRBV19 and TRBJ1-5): DGGITQSPKYLFRKEGQNVTLSCEQNLNHDAMYWYRQDPGQGLRLIYYSQIVNDFQKGDIAEGYSVSREKKESFPLTVTSAQKNPTAFYLCASSIVGGRGNQPQHFGDGTRLSIL.

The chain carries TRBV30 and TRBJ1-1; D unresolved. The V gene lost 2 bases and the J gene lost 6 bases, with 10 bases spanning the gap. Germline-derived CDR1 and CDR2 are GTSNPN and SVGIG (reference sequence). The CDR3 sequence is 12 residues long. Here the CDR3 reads CAWSPEGPEAFF. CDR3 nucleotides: TGTGCCTGGAGTCCCGAAGGTCCTGAAGCTTTCTTT.

The CDR3 nucleotides are TGTGCTCGGAAACCCTGCCAGGAGGTTAAGGAGCAGTACTTC. This encodes CARKPCQEVKEQYF. The chain carries TRBV12-5 and TRBJ2-7, with D perhaps matching TRBD2 (5 bases). Germline V lookup: CDR1 LGHNT, CDR2 FRNRAP. The CDR3 covers 14 residues. V was trimmed by 11 bases and J by 7 bases, leaving 24 bases between them.

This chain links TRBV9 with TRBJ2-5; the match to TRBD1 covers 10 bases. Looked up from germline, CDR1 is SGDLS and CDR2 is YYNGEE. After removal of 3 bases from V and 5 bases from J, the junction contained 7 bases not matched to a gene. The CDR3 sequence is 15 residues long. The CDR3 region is CASSALGQGGETQYF. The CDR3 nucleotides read TGTGCCAGCAGCGCCCTCGGACAGGGGGGCGAGACCCAGTACTTC.

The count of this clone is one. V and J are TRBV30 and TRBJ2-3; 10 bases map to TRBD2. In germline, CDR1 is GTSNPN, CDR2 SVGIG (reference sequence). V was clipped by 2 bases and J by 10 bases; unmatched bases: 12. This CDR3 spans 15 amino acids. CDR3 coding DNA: TGTGCCTGGAGTATCGCTAGCGGGAGAGAATCCCCGCAGTATTTT. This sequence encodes CAWSIASGRESPQYF.

The CDR3 loop reads CAWSVERLYNEQFF. The CDR3 DNA follows: TGTGCCTGGAGTGTCGAGCGGCTCTACAATGAGCAGTTCTTC. The chain is built from TRBV30 and TRBJ2-1, with D possibly matching TRBD2 (5 bases). The germline V gene has CDR1 GTSNPN and CDR2 SVGIG (reference sequence). This CDR3 contains 14 residues. Trimming left V 0 bases short and J 3 bases short, with 9 bases between. Complete variable domain (other parts from reference TRBV30 and TRBJ2-1): SQTIHQWPATLVQPVGSPLSLECTVEGTSNPNLYWYRQAAGRGLQLLFYSVGIGQISSEVPQNLSASRPQDRQFILSSKKLLLSDSGFYLCAWSVERLYNEQFFGPGTRLTVL.

The CDR3 bases are TGCAGCGTTGTGACCCCGTCCGCTGAAGCTTTCTTT. It specifies CSVVTPSAEAFF. J is TRBJ1-1 and V is TRBV29-1; D ambiguous. Germline CDR1 SQVTM, CDR2 ANQGSEA. This CDR3 has 12 residues. V lost 4 bases to trimming and J lost 6 bases, with 12 bases between them.

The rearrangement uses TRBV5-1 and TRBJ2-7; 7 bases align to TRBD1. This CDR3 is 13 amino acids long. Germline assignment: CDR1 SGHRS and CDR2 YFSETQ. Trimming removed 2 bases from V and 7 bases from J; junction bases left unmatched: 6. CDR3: CASSFTTGEEQYF. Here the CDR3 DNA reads TGCGCCAGCAGCTTCACCACAGGGGAAGAGCAGTACTTC.

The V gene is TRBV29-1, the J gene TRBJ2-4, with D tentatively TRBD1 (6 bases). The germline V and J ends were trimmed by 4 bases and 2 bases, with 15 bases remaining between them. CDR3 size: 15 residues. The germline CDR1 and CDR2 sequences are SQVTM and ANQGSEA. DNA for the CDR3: TGCAGCGTTGGGGCCTACAGGGATACCAAAAACATTCAGTACTTC. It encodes CSVGAYRDTKNIQYF.

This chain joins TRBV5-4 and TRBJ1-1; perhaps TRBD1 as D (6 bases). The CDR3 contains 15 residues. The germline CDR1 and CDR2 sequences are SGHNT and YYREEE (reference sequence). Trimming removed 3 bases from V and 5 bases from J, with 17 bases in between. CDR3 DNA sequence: TGTGCCAGCAGCTCATTACAGGGACGGAGAACTGAAGCTTTCTTT. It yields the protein CASSSLQGRRTEAFF.

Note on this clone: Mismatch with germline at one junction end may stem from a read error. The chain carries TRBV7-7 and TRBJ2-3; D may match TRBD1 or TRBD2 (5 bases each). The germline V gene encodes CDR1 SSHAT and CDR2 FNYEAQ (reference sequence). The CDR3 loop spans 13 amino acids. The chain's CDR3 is CASSWGRLDTQYF. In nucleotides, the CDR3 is TGTGCTAGCAGCTGGGGACGTCTGGATACGCAGTATTTT.